This TCR beta chain derives from a study of T cells in Graves' hyperthyroidism and ophthalmopathy. Findings and limits, study-wide: Ophthalmopathy, which appeared later, was predicted by the model a median around 6 months before onset. A model built on 13 V-J features separated ophthalmopathy from stable hyperthyroidism.

Any patient presenting with uncontrolled infection, other autoimmune disease, pregnancy or lactation was left out. A roughly 9.3 ml volume of fresh peripheral blood provided the PBMCs. RNA transcripts gave rise to amplified TCR beta CDR3 regions. First-round RT-PCR targeting the TCR CDR3 was performed with the HTBI primer set. One entry per CDR3 protein, called by TCRdb with MiXCR from the multiplex PCR reads. Of hundreds of thousands of distinct CDR3 sequences in the sample, 15% were seen once. The CDR3 is 15 amino acids. The J segment lost 7 bases and the V segment lost 6 bases, leaving 11 bases of the junction unmatched. The germline V gene encodes CDR1 MNHGY and CDR2 SVAAGI. Turning to this clonotype: Its specificity is unknown.

The TCR was taken from a woman aged 55-75 years with Graves' ophthalmopathy. The sample consisted of blood. V and J are TRBV6-9 and TRBJ2-7; 11 bases are a match to TRBD2. The CDR3 is CASRYSGRVSGEQYF. CDR3 in DNA: TGTGCCAGCAGATATAGCGGGAGGGTCAGCGGGGAGCAGTACTTC.